This is a list of T cell receptor beta chains from one sample in a study of CD8 T cells in ankylosing spondylitis. Via MiXCR, TCRdb re-called the 5' RACE reads, giving one row per CDR3 protein. The table shows fewer than 250,000 distinct CDR3 sequences, with about 26% occurring only once. Sequencing input: blood, either unsorted or a sorted T cell fraction (not recorded which). The receptors here all came from a male donor with ankylosing spondylitis or in good health (not recorded which). CDR3s include the opening cysteine and the closing phenylalanine or tryptophan. Fields, in order: D gene, clone size, V gene, J gene, CDR3 DNA, CDR3 protein. The D gene is left open where the match is weak. Part of the rows lack a size; the others show once, few, many or a class for expanded clones.

d_call: -; clone_size: -; v_call: TRBV7-3; j_call: TRBJ2-3; cdr3_nt: TGTGCCAGCAGCTTTCGGGGTTTGAGGACAGATACGCAGTATTTT; cdr3_aa: CASSFRGLRTDTQYF
d_call: -; clone_size: many; v_call: TRBV6-1; j_call: TRBJ1-5; cdr3_nt: TGTGCCAGCAGTAGCAGGTGGGACAATCAGCCCCAGCATTTT; cdr3_aa: CASSSRWDNQPQHF
d_call: -; clone_size: few; v_call: TRBV6-5; j_call: TRBJ2-1; cdr3_nt: TGTGCCAGCAGTTACCGTCCTACCGGTTATGAGCAGTTCTTC; cdr3_aa: CASSYRPTGYEQFF
d_call: TRBD2; clone_size: many; v_call: TRBV5-1; j_call: TRBJ2-4; cdr3_nt: TGCGCCAGCAGCAAAGGATGGGCTAGCGGGACGTCGGCGGAAAACATTCAGTACTTC; cdr3_aa: CASSKGWASGTSAENIQYF
d_call: -; clone_size: many; v_call: TRBV5-1; j_call: TRBJ2-5; cdr3_nt: TGCGCCAGCAGCCGAAGACAGGTGGAGACCCAGTACTTC; cdr3_aa: CASSRRQVETQYF
d_call: -; clone_size: many; v_call: TRBV20-1; j_call: TRBJ2-4; cdr3_nt: TGCAGTGCTAGACCAGAGCAGGGAAGGGACATTCAGTACTTC; cdr3_aa: CSARPEQGRDIQYF
d_call: TRBD2; clone_size: many; v_call: TRBV29-1; j_call: TRBJ2-3; cdr3_nt: TGCAGCGCCCGGACTAGCTCGGACACAGATACGCAGTATTTT; cdr3_aa: CSARTSSDTDTQYF
d_call: TRBD2; clone_size: -; v_call: TRBV20-1; j_call: TRBJ2-7; cdr3_nt: TGCAGTGCCCTGCGGGGGACCTACGAGCAGTACTTC; cdr3_aa: CSALRGTYEQYF
d_call: -; clone_size: once; v_call: TRBV5-4; j_call: TRBJ2-7; cdr3_nt: TGTGCCAGCAGCACAGAAGCCGGCGGCACCTACGAGCAGTACTTC; cdr3_aa: CASSTEAGGTYEQYF
d_call: TRBD1; clone_size: -; v_call: TRBV6-1; j_call: TRBJ1-2; cdr3_nt: TGTGCCAGCAGTCCGCTGGGACAGAGGGTTCCCTATGGCTACACCTTC; cdr3_aa: CASSPLGQRVPYGYTF
d_call: TRBD1; clone_size: -; v_call: TRBV6-2/TRBV6-3; j_call: TRBJ1-5; cdr3_nt: TGTGCCAGCAGTGTCCGGGACAGGGACCAGCCCCAGCATTTT; cdr3_aa: CASSVRDRDQPQHF
d_call: -; clone_size: many; v_call: TRBV12-3/TRBV12-4; j_call: TRBJ2-4; cdr3_nt: TGTGCCAGCAGCCCTGTCCGCGCCAAAAACATTCAGTACTTC; cdr3_aa: CASSPVRAKNIQYF
d_call: TRBD2; clone_size: -; v_call: TRBV20-1; j_call: TRBJ2-7; cdr3_nt: TGCAGTGCTCTCACGATGGAGCTAGCGGAGATCTACGAGCAGTACTTC; cdr3_aa: CSALTMELAEIYEQYF
d_call: -; clone_size: few; v_call: TRBV12-3/TRBV12-4; j_call: TRBJ2-2; cdr3_nt: TGTGCCAGCAGTGCTCAGGGTTTAACCGGGGAGCTGTTTTTT; cdr3_aa: CASSAQGLTGELFF
d_call: TRBD2; clone_size: once; v_call: TRBV2; j_call: TRBJ2-5; cdr3_nt: TGTGCCAGCATCCTACAACCGGGACTAGCGAGTCAAGAGACCCAGTACTTC; cdr3_aa: CASILQPGLASQETQYF
d_call: -; clone_size: many; v_call: TRBV12-3/TRBV12-4; j_call: TRBJ2-7; cdr3_nt: TGTGCCAGCAGCCCCAGTCGGCGGTCGTACGAGCAGTACTTC; cdr3_aa: CASSPSRRSYEQYF
d_call: TRBD1; clone_size: many; v_call: TRBV15; j_call: TRBJ2-7; cdr3_nt: TGTGCCATCCGACAGGGGGCAAACTACGAGCAGTACTTC; cdr3_aa: CAIRQGANYEQYF
d_call: -; clone_size: many; v_call: TRBV5-5; j_call: TRBJ2-3; cdr3_nt: TGTGCCAGCAGCTTATCCGGGATCCTCAGCGATACGCAGTATTTT; cdr3_aa: CASSLSGILSDTQYF
d_call: -; clone_size: many; v_call: TRBV2; j_call: TRBJ1-5; cdr3_nt: TGTGCCAGCAGTGAATCTGGGCATCAGCCCCAGCATTTT; cdr3_aa: CASSESGHQPQHF
d_call: -; clone_size: many; v_call: TRBV6-5; j_call: TRBJ1-1; cdr3_nt: TGTGCCAGCAGTTACTCGATTGTGAGTGGAAAAAACACTGAAGCTTTCTTT; cdr3_aa: CASSYSIVSGKNTEAFF
d_call: TRBD1; clone_size: many; v_call: TRBV4-3; j_call: TRBJ1-1; cdr3_nt: TGCGCCAGCAGCCACGACCGGACAGGCGAGACTGAAGCTTTCTTT; cdr3_aa: CASSHDRTGETEAFF
d_call: -; clone_size: -; v_call: TRBV11-2; j_call: TRBJ2-2; cdr3_nt: TGTGCCACGGGACTCGACAACACCGGGGAGCTGTTTTTT; cdr3_aa: CATGLDNTGELFF
d_call: TRBD2; clone_size: few; v_call: TRBV7-8; j_call: TRBJ2-5; cdr3_nt: TGTGCCAGCAGCCAAAGCGGGAGGCTTGGCGAGACCCAGTACTTC; cdr3_aa: CASSQSGRLGETQYF
d_call: TRBD1; clone_size: few; v_call: TRBV12-3/TRBV12-4; j_call: TRBJ2-7; cdr3_nt: TGTGCCAGCAGTCAACGGACAGGGGCCTCCGCAGGCCAGTACTTC; cdr3_aa: CASSQRTGASAGQYF
d_call: -; clone_size: -; v_call: TRBV7-2; j_call: TRBJ2-5; cdr3_nt: TGTGCCAGCAGCTTAGCCGCAGCAAAAGAGACCCAGTACTTC; cdr3_aa: CASSLAAAKETQYF
d_call: -; clone_size: -; v_call: TRBV29-1; j_call: TRBJ1-2; cdr3_nt: TGCAGCGTTGAAGCGACACCGGGGGCGTCGAACTATGGCTACACCTTC; cdr3_aa: CSVEATPGASNYGYTF
d_call: TRBD1; clone_size: many; v_call: TRBV27; j_call: TRBJ1-4; cdr3_nt: TGTGCCAGCAGTTTAACGGGACAGCCTTATGAAAAACTGTTTTTT; cdr3_aa: CASSLTGQPYEKLFF
d_call: -; clone_size: few; v_call: TRBV6-5; j_call: TRBJ2-7; cdr3_nt: TGTGCCAGCAGTTACGAGCGGTCCTACGAGCAGTACTTC; cdr3_aa: CASSYERSYEQYF
d_call: -; clone_size: -; v_call: TRBV5-1; j_call: TRBJ2-7; cdr3_nt: TGCGCCAGCAGCTTGGACTTGGCAAAATACGAGCAGTACTTC; cdr3_aa: CASSLDLAKYEQYF